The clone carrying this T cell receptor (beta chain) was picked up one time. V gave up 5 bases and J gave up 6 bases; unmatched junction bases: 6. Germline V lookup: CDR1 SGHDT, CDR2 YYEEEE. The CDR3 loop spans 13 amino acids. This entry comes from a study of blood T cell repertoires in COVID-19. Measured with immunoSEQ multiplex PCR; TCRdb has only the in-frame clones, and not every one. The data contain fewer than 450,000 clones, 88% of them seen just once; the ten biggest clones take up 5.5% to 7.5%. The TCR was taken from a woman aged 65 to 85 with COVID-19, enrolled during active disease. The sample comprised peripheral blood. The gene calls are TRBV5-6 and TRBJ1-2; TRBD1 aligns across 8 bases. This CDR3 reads CASRATGVNGYTF. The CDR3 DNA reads TGTGCCAGCAGGGCGACAGGGGTCAATGGCTACACCTTC.